These T cell receptor beta chains were read from a single sample in a study of T cell responses to AZD1222 COVID-19 vaccine. The repertoire was sequenced with immunoSEQ multiplex PCR; TCRdb's copy has only in-frame clones and lacks some. The sample lists tens of thousands of clones; 83% were seen once. The sample consisted of peripheral blood, taken on day 0 of AZD1222 vaccination. These receptors were obtained from an adult in good health. CDR3s include the opening cysteine and the closing phenylalanine or tryptophan. The D gene is left open where the match is weak. A row's size may be missing; if present it is once, few, many or a size class.

CDR3: CASSLLPQATEAFF
DNA: TGTGCCAGCTCACTCCTCCCGCAGGCCACTGAAGCTTTCTTT
J: TRBJ1-1
D: NA
V: TRBV18
size: once

CDR3: CASSSGGLGTDTQYF
DNA: TGTGCCAGCAGCTCAGGGGGCTTGGGCACAGATACGCAGTATTTT
J: TRBJ2-3
D: TRBD1
V: TRBV7-2
size: NA

CDR3: CASSTGTGNQPQHF
DNA: TGTGCCAGCAGTACCGGGACAGGGAACCAGCCCCAGCATTTT
J: TRBJ1-5
D: TRBD1
V: TRBV7-9
size: NA

CDR3: CASSPQGWNQPQHF
DNA: TGTGCCAGCAGCCCACAGGGTTGGAATCAGCCCCAGCATTTT
J: TRBJ1-5
D: NA
V: TRBV7-9
size: few

CDR3: CASSRDSPSSYEQYF
DNA: TGTGCCAGCAGCAGGGACAGCCCGAGCTCCTACGAGCAGTACTTC
J: TRBJ2-7
D: TRBD1
V: TRBV11-1
size: NA

CDR3: CASRDSGLAGLNNEQFF
DNA: TGTGCCAGCAGGGACTCGGGACTAGCGGGGCTAAACAATGAGCAGTTCTTC
J: TRBJ2-1
D: TRBD2
V: TRBV28
size: once

CDR3: CASSPPPYEQYF
DNA: TGTGCCAGCAGTCCTCCCCCCTACGAGCAGTACTTC
J: TRBJ2-7
D: NA
V: TRBV2
size: NA

CDR3: CASSPYREQYF
DNA: TGTGCCAGCAGCCCGTATCGGGAGCAGTACTTC
J: TRBJ2-7
D: NA
V: TRBV12-3/TRBV12-4
size: NA

CDR3: CSASVAGGRYF
DNA: TGCAGTGCTAGTGTAGCGGGGGGGAGGTACTTC
J: TRBJ2-7
D: TRBD2
V: TRBV20-1
size: NA

CDR3: CASSPPYYNEQFF
DNA: TGTGCCAGCAGCCCCCCCTACTACAATGAGCAGTTCTTC
J: TRBJ2-1
D: NA
V: TRBV7-2
size: NA

CDR3: CASSPPRGKLFF
DNA: TGTGCCAGCAGTCCCCCCCGCGGAAAACTGTTTTTT
J: TRBJ1-4
D: NA
V: TRBV27
size: NA

CDR3: CASSPSDRNQPQHF
DNA: TGTGCCAGCAGTCCATCGGACAGAAATCAGCCCCAGCATTTT
J: TRBJ1-5
D: NA
V: TRBV28
size: NA